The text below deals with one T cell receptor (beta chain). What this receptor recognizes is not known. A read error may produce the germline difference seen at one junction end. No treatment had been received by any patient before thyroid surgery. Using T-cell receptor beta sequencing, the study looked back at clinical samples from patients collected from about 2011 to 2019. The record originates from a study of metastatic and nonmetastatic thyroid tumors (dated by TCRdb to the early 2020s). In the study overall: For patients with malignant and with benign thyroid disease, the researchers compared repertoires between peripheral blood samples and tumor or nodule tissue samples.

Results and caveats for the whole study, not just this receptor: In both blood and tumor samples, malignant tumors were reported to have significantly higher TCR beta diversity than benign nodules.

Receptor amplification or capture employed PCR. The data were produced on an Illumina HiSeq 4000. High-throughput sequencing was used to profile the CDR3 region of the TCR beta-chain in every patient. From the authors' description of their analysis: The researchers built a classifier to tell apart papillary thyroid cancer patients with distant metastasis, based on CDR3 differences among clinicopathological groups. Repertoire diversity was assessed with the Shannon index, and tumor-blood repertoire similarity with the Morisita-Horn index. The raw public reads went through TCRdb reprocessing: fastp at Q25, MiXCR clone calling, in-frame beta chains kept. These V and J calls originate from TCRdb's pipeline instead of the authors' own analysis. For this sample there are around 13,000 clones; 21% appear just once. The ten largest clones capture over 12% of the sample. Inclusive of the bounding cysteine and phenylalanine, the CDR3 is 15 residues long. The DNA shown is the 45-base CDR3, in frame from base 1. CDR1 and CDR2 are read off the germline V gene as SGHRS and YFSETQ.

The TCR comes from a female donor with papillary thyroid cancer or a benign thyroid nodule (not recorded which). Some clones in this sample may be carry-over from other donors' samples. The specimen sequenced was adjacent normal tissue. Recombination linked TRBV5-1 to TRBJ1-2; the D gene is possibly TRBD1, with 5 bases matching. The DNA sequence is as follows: TGCACCAGCAGCTTGGGTGACAGTACTCCAGCTGTCTACACCTTC. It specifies CTSSLGDSTPAVYTF.